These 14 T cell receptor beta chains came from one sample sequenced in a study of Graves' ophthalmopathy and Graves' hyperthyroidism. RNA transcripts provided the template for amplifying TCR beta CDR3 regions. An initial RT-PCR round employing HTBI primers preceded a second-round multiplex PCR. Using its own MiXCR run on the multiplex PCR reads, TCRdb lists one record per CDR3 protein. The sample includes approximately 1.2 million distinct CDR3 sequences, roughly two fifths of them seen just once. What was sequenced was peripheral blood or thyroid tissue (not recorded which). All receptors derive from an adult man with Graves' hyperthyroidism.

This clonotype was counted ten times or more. This chain's CDR3 is CAISELAGGYNEQFF. The CDR3 region has the DNA TGTGCCATCAGTGAGCTAGCGGGGGGGTACAATGAGCAGTTCTTC. The chain carries TRBV10-3 and TRBJ2-1; 12 bases map to TRBD2. This CDR3 has 15 amino acids. Germline V gene data show CDR1 as ENHRY and CDR2 as SYGVKD. V shed 2 bases, J shed 4 bases, and the junction held 0 bases outside the gene matches.

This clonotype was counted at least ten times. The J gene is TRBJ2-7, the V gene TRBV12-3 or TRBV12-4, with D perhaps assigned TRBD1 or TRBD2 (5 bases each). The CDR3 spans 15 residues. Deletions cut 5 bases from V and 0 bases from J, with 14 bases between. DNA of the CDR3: TGTGCCAGCAGTCCTGGGACCGGAGTCTCCTACGAGCAGTACTTC. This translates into CASSPGTGVSYEQYF.

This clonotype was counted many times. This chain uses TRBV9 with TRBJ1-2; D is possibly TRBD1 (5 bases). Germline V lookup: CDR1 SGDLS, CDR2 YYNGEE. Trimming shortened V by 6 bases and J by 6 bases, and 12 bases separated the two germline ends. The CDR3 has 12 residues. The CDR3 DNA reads TGTGCCAGCAAGGGTCAGGGTGATGGCTACACCTTC. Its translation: CASKGQGDGYTF.

CDR3 residues: CASSAVMLYEQYF. CDR3 DNA: TGTGCCAGCAGTGCGGTCATGCTGTACGAGCAGTACTTC. V and J are TRBV12-3 or TRBV12-4 and TRBJ2-7; D not certain. Trimming cost V 5 bases and J 4 bases, with 12 bases left between them. The CDR3 covers 13 residues.

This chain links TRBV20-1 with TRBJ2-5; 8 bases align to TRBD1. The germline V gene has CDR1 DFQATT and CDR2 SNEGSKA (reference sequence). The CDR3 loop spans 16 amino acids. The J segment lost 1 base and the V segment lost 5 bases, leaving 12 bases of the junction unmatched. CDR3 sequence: CSAFPGTGAGQETQYF. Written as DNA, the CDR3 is TGCAGTGCTTTCCCGGGGACAGGAGCTGGCCAAGAGACCCAGTACTTC.

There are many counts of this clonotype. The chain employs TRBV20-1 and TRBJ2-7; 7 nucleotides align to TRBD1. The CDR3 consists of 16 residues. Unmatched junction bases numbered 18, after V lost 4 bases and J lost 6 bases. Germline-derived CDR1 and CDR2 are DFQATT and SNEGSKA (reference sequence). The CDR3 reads CSATDPSPGQKAEQYF. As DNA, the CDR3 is TGCAGTGCTACCGACCCATCCCCGGGACAGAAAGCCGAGCAGTACTTC.

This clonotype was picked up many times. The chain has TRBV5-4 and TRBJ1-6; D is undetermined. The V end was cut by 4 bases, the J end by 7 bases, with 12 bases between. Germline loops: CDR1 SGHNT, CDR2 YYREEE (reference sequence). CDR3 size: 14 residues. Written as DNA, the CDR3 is TGTGCCAGCAGCGCATCAAGGGTAAATTCACCCCTCCACTTT. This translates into CASSASRVNSPLHF.

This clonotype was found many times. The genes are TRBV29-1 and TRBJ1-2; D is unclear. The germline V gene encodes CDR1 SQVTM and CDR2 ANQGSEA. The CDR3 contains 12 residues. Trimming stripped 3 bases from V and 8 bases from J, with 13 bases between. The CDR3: CSVDLSAQGYTF. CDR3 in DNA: TGCAGCGTTGATTTGTCTGCCCAGGGCTACACCTTC.

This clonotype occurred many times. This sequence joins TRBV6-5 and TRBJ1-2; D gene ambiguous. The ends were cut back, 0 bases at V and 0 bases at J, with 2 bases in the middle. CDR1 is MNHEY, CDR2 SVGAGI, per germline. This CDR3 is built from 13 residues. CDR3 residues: CASSYSANYGYTF. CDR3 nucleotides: TGTGCCAGCAGTTACTCAGCTAACTATGGCTACACCTTC.

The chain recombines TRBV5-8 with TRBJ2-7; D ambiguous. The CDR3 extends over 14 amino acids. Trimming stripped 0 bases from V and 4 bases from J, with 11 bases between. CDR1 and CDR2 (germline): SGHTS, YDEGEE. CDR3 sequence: CASSLEPDQYEQYF. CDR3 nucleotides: TGTGCCAGCAGCTTGGAACCCGACCAATACGAGCAGTACTTC.

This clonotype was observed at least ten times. The CDR3 loop reads CASSRRNTGELFF. DNA of the CDR3: TGTGCCAGCAGCCGCCGCAACACCGGGGAGCTGTTTTTT. The rearrangement joins TRBV12-3 or TRBV12-4 to TRBJ2-2; no clear D gene. CDR3 size: 13 residues. Trimming shortened V by 6 bases and J by 2 bases, and 7 bases separated the two germline ends.

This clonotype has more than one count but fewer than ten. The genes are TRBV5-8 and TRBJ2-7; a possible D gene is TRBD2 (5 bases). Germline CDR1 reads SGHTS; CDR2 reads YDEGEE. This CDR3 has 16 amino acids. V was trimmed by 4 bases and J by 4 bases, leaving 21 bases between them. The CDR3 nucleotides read TGTGCCAGCAGCGCAATAGCGACGGACTGGCGGTACGAGCAGTACTTC. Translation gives CASSAIATDWRYEQYF.

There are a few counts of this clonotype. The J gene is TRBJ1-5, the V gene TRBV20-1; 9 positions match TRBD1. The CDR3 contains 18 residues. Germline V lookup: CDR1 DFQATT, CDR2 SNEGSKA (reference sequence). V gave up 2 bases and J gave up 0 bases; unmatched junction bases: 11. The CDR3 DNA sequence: TGCAGTGCTAGAAAGGGACAGGGAAACCCCTATAGCAATCAGCCCCAGCATTTT. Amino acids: CSARKGQGNPYSNQPQHF.

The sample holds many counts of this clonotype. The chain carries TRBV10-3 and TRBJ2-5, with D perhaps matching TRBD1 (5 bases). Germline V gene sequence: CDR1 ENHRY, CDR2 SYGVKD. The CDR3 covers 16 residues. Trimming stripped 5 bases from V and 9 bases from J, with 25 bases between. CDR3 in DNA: TGTGCCATCAGTTCAGTGGTGGGGCTAAATCTAGGGTCCCAGTACTTC. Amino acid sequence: CAISSVVGLNLGSQYF.